One sample yielded the 30 T cell receptor beta chains listed below, sequenced in a study of technical replicates of blood from a few donors. TCRdb's table, derived via immunoSEQ multiplex PCR, lists solely in-frame clones and lacks some. The table lists 80,000 to 100,000 clones, around 96% of them singletons. Input material: T cells isolated from PBMCs. All receptors come from a human donor in good health.

This clone was detected only once. The CDR3 here is CASRGAAGSTDTQYF. DNA for the CDR3: TGTGCCAGCAGGGGGGCAGCGGGAAGCACAGATACGCAGTATTTT. This rearrangement joins TRBV6-6 to TRBJ2-3, with D perhaps TRBD2 (7 bases). Germline values: CDR1 MNHNY, CDR2 SVGAGI (reference sequence). Trimming took 6 bases from V and 0 from J, leaving 13 bases between them. The CDR3 covers 15 residues.

The J gene is TRBJ1-2, the V gene TRBV6-6; D gene unclear. Germline CDR1 is MNHNY and CDR2 is SVGAGI (reference sequence). This CDR3 is 15 amino acids long. Trimming removed 6 bases from V and 3 bases from J, with 17 bases in between. CDR3 loop: CASRPGSGGDYGYTF. The DNA for the CDR3 is TGTGCCAGCAGGCCCGGGTCGGGAGGCGACTATGGCTACACCTTC.

The V call is TRBV2, the J call TRBJ2-7; 9 positions match TRBD2. The germline CDR1 and CDR2 sequences are SNHLY and FYNNEI. Trimming removed 5 bases from V and 5 bases from J; junction bases left unmatched: 13. This CDR3 spans 16 amino acids. The CDR3 DNA reads as TGTGCCAGCAGTCTCCTAACTAGCGGGCCTTTCCACGAGCAGTACTTC. It encodes CASSLLTSGPFHEQYF.

This chain uses TRBV5-6 with TRBJ2-2, with D unclear. V lost 1 base and J 1 base, leaving 5 bases between the germline ends. Looked up from germline, CDR1 is SGHDT and CDR2 is YYEEEE. The CDR3 spans 14 residues. The CDR3 reads CASSLSRNTGELFF. In nucleotides, the CDR3 is TGTGCCAGCAGCTTGTCCCGGAACACCGGGGAGCTGTTTTTT.

This chain joins TRBV9 and TRBJ1-4; D is unclear. Trimming took off 3 bases at V and 5 bases at J, with 11 bases between the two ends. Germline assignment: CDR1 SGDLS and CDR2 YYNGEE. The length of the CDR3 is 14 residues. CDR3 sequence reads: CASSGRTGNEKLFF. As DNA, the CDR3 is TGTGCCAGCAGCGGACGGACTGGAAATGAAAAACTGTTTTTT.

The chain employs TRBV7-9 and TRBJ1-1; D is unresolved. Trimming removed 0 bases at V and 1 base at J, with 18 bases between. CDR3 length: 18 amino acids. Germline lookup yields CDR1 SEHNR and CDR2 FQNEAQ (reference sequence). CDR3 in DNA: TGTGCCAGCAGCTTAGCGGCGTTTTCCGGGTCTCCGAACACTGAAGCTTTCTTT. Protein product: CASSLAAFSGSPNTEAFF.

The chain recombines TRBV11-2 with TRBJ2-1; 8 nucleotides line up with TRBD2. The germline CDR1 and CDR2 sequences are SGHAT and FQNNGV. The trim removed 2 bases at V and 0 bases at J, leaving 9 bases unmatched. The CDR3 covers 18 residues. In DNA, the CDR3 is TGTGCCAGCAGCTTATACGGACTAGCCCTTAGCTCCTACAATGAGCAGTTCTTC. It yields the protein CASSLYGLALSSYNEQFF.

V is TRBV7-2 and J is TRBJ1-3; D ambiguous. Trimming cost V 5 bases and J 0 bases, with 8 bases left between them. Germline V gene data show CDR1 as SGHTA and CDR2 as FQGNSA. The CDR3 loop spans 14 amino acids. The CDR3: CASSRSYSGNTIYF. Written as DNA, the CDR3 is TGTGCCAGCAGCCGATCCTACTCTGGAAACACCATATATTTT.

CDR3 DNA: TGTGCCAGCTCACTGCAAGGGAAACAGGGCTTGAACTATGGCTACACCTTC. This gives the protein CASSLQGKQGLNYGYTF. The chain has TRBV18 and TRBJ1-2; D might be TRBD1 (6 bases). This CDR3 spans 17 amino acids. V was pared by 4 bases and J by 2 bases, with 20 bases between. Per germline, CDR1 KGHSH and CDR2 LQKENI.

The rearrangement uses TRBV9 and TRBJ2-5; 10 bases fit TRBD2. Per the germline V gene, CDR1 is SGDLS and CDR2 is YYNGEE. V was pared by 8 bases and J by 5 bases, with 15 bases of the junction left unmatched. There are 16 residues in the CDR3. The CDR3 sequence is CASSTSGSIRVETQYF. CDR3 in DNA: TGTGCCAGTTCGACTAGCGGGTCCATAAGAGTGGAGACCCAGTACTTC.

V usage is TRBV7-9 and J usage is TRBJ1-1; perhaps TRBD1 as D (5 bases). Germline CDR1 SEHNR, CDR2 FQNEAQ (reference sequence). The CDR3 loop spans 14 amino acids. V was trimmed by 0 bases and J by 1 base, leaving 6 bases between them. The CDR3: CASSLAGGNTEAFF. The CDR3 nucleotides are TGTGCCAGCAGCTTAGCGGGGGGGAACACTGAAGCTTTCTTT.

The DNA for the CDR3 is TGTGCCAGCAGTTTCAGCGGGACCGAGCAGTTCTTC. Its protein is CASSFSGTEQFF. The chain is built from TRBV28 and TRBJ2-1; 7 bases fit TRBD2. The CDR3 length is 12 residues. The V gene end was trimmed by 3 bases and the J gene end by 10 bases; junction bases not matched to a gene: 3. CDR1 is MDHEN, CDR2 SYDVKM, per germline.

The genes are TRBV2 and TRBJ2-7; D is undetermined. CDR3 size: 14 residues. V lost 4 bases to trimming and J lost 3 bases, with 13 bases between them. Germline assignment: CDR1 SNHLY and CDR2 FYNNEI. Here the CDR3 DNA reads TGTGCCAGCAGTGCCCGGTTCGGCGGCTACGAGCAGTACTTC. This translates into CASSARFGGYEQYF.

V usage is TRBV11-2 and J usage is TRBJ2-1, with D hard to call. Germline V lookup: CDR1 SGHAT, CDR2 FQNNGV. V shed 1 base and J shed 5 bases, with 6 bases lying between them. The CDR3 covers 13 residues. CDR3 coding DNA: TGTGCCAGCAGCTTAGTTGGAGACAATGAGCAGTTCTTC. Translated, it gives CASSLVGDNEQFF.

This clone was counted a single time. CDR3 residues: CASSDSEGGNQPQHF. The CDR3 coding sequence is TGTGCCAGCAGTGACTCGGAAGGGGGCAATCAGCCCCAGCATTTT. The chain has TRBV6-4 and TRBJ1-5; a weak D match, TRBD1 (5 bases). This CDR3 is 15 amino acids long. The V end was cut by 0 bases, the J end by 2 bases, with 8 bases between. In germline, CDR1 is MRHNA, CDR2 SNTAGT.

This clone was seen only a few times. The V gene is TRBV6-1, the J gene TRBJ1-1; no reliable D call. V lost 9 bases and J 11 bases, leaving 16 bases between the germline ends. This CDR3 region has 11 residues. Germline CDR1 MNHNS, CDR2 SASEGT. The CDR3 bases are TGTGCCAGTATACAGTCGGGGATTGCTTTCTTT. Translated, it gives CASIQSGIAFF.

The chain carries TRBV25-1 and TRBJ2-2, with 7 nucleotides matching TRBD1. From germline, CDR1 is MGHDK and CDR2 SYGVNS. CDR3 length equals 17 residues. The V segment lost 2 bases and the J segment 2 bases; nucleotides outside the gene matches: 8. The CDR3: CASSENIDRANTGELFF. As DNA, the CDR3 is TGTGCCAGCAGTGAAAACATAGACAGGGCTAACACCGGGGAGCTGTTTTTT.

The chain links TRBV19 to TRBJ2-1; 9 nucleotides match TRBD2. After removal of 3 bases from V and 6 bases from J, the junction contained 6 bases not matched to a gene. Germline V gene lookup returns CDR1 LNHDA and CDR2 SQIVND (reference sequence). The CDR3 is 15 residues long. The CDR3 nucleotides read TGTGCCAGTAGTATTGTGGCTAGCGGGGTCAATGAGCAGTTCTTC. Encoded protein: CASSIVASGVNEQFF.

CDR3 sequence (DNA): TGTGCCAGCAGCTTGTTACTAGCGGACACCGGGGAGCTGTTTTTT. It codes for CASSLLLADTGELFF. This rearrangement joins TRBV5-8 to TRBJ2-2, with 8 bases aligning to TRBD2. The CDR3 runs to 15 residues. From germline, CDR1 is SGHTS and CDR2 YDEGEE. J lost 3 bases, V lost 1 base, and 2 bases had no gene match.

This chain uses TRBV6-5 with TRBJ2-2; no definite D call. Deletions cut 5 bases from V and 5 bases from J, with 3 bases between. The CDR3 contains 11 residues. Germline values: CDR1 MNHEY, CDR2 SVGAGI. DNA of the CDR3: TGTGCCAGCAGTCAAACCGGGGAGCTGTTTTTT. It yields the protein CASSQTGELFF.

The chain couples TRBV2 to TRBJ2-3; the match to TRBD2 covers 7 bases. This CDR3 region has 16 residues. V dropped 2 bases and J dropped 2; count of bases not matched to a gene: 7. In germline, CDR1 is SNHLY, CDR2 FYNNEI. The CDR3 region is CASSERASGTTDTQYF. The CDR3 bases are TGTGCCAGCAGTGAACGGGCTAGCGGAACCACAGATACGCAGTATTTT.

The rearrangement uses TRBV15 and TRBJ2-1, with TRBD1 identical over 7 bases. The V and J ends lost 1 base and 7 bases, in that order; junction bases with no gene match: 4. The CDR3 runs 14 residues. The germline V gene has CDR1 LNHNV and CDR2 YYDKDF (reference sequence). CDR3 loop: CATSRGRGSNEQFF. CDR3 sequence (DNA): TGTGCCACCAGCAGAGGCAGGGGGTCAAATGAGCAGTTCTTC. Supplemented by reference TRBV15 and TRBJ2-1, the full variable domain reads DAMVIQNPRYQVTQFGKPVTLSCSQTLNHNVMYWYQQKSSQAPKLLFHYYDKDFNNEADTPDNFQSRRPNTSFCFLDIRSPGLGDTAMYLCATSRGRGSNEQFFGPGTRLTVL.

This rearrangement joins TRBV6-1 to TRBJ2-7; possibly TRBD2 for D (6 bases). The CDR3 runs to 13 residues. CDR1 is MNHNS, CDR2 SASEGT, per germline. V lost 5 bases to trimming and J lost 3 bases, with 11 bases between them. CDR3 amino acids: CASSHMTSYEQYF. For the CDR3, the DNA is TGTGCCAGCAGTCATATGACTAGCTACGAGCAGTACTTC.

The genes are TRBV21-1 and TRBJ2-7; the DNA was not compared with TRBD2, the D call given in the table. TRBV21-1 is a listed pseudogene. The CDR3 is 14 amino acids. CDR3 sequence (DNA): TGTGCCAGCAGCAAAAACGGGGGGCTCTTCGAGCAGTACTTC. The encoded protein is CASSKNGGLFEQYF.

This rearrangement joins TRBV7-6 to TRBJ2-7; possibly TRBD1 for D (5 bases). The CDR3 has 13 amino acids. The germline V gene has CDR1 SGHVS and CDR2 FNYEAQ. The ends were cut back, 5 bases at V and 2 bases at J, with 10 bases in the middle. The CDR3 DNA reads TGTGCCAGCAGCCTGACAGAGACCTACGAGCAGTACTTC. It specifies CASSLTETYEQYF.

The chain couples TRBV29-1 to TRBJ2-5; no reliable D call. The CDR3 is 9 amino acids. Germline values: CDR1 SQVTM, CDR2 ANQGSEA. V was clipped by 8 bases and J by 3 bases, with 4 bases between them. The CDR3 region has the DNA TGCAGCATCGAAGAGACCCAGTACTTC. This codes for CSIEETQYF.

CDR3 residues: CASSIDRAGSGANVLTF. Written as DNA, the CDR3 is TGTGCCAGTAGTATAGATAGGGCAGGGTCTGGGGCCAACGTCCTGACTTTC. The chain carries TRBV19 and TRBJ2-6, with D perhaps TRBD1 (5 bases). V was pared by 0 bases and J by 1 base, with 10 bases between. CDR1 is LNHDA, CDR2 SQIVND, per germline (reference sequence). This CDR3 comprises 17 residues.

The chain links TRBV6-5 to TRBJ1-4, with a weak D call TRBD1 (6 bases). The CDR3 spans 14 residues. Trimming cost V 6 bases and J 2 bases, with 10 bases left between them. CDR1 MNHEY and CDR2 SVGAGI come from the germline V gene. The CDR3 reads CASRRTATNEKLFF. CDR3 sequence (DNA): TGTGCCAGCAGACGGACAGCTACTAATGAAAAACTGTTTTTT.

The rearrangement uses TRBV18 and TRBJ1-4, with 8 bases aligning to TRBD1. The V gene's germline CDR1 is KGHSH and CDR2 LQKENI. V dropped 5 bases and J dropped 5; count of bases not matched to a gene: 7. This CDR3 is 15 amino acids long. CDR3 DNA sequence: TGTGCCAGCTCAATCTGGACAGGGCTAAATGAAAAACTGTTTTTT. Translated: CASSIWTGLNEKLFF.

This clone appeared once. The genes are TRBV19 and TRBJ1-5; a possible D gene is TRBD1 (5 bases). Trimming removed 1 base from V and 0 bases from J, with 19 bases in between. Per the germline V gene, CDR1 is LNHDA and CDR2 is SQIVND (reference sequence). The length of the CDR3 is 19 residues. CDR3 nucleotide sequence: TGTGCCAGTAGTATAGGCCCGGTCCGGACACCAAATAGCAATCAGCCCCAGCATTTT. Translation: CASSIGPVRTPNSNQPQHF.